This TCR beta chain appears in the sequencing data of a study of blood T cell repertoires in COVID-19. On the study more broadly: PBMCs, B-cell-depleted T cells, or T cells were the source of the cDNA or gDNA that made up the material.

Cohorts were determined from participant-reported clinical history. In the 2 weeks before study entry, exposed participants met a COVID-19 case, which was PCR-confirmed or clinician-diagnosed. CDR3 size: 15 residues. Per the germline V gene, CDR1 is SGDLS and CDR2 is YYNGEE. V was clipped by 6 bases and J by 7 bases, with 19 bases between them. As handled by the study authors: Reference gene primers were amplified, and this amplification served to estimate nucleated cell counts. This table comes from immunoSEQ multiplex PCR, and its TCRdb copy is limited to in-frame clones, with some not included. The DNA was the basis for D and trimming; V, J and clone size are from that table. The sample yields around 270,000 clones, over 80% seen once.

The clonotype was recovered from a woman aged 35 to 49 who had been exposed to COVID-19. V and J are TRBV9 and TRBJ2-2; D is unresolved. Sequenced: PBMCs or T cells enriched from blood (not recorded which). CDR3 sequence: CASTPTWAHSGELFF. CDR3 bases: TGTGCCAGCACCCCAACATGGGCTCATAGCGGGGAGCTGTTTTTT.